A selection of T cell receptor beta chains follows, all from one sample in a study of blood T cell repertoires in COVID-19. The protocol was immunoSEQ multiplex PCR, while the TCRdb copy is restricted to in-frame clones and leaves out a portion. The table has approximately 410,000 clones, roughly 89% seen once. The sample was peripheral blood. These receptors all stem from a woman aged 25 to 45 with active or convalescent COVID-19. CDR3s include the opening cysteine and the closing phenylalanine or tryptophan. A D gene is named only where the DNA matches it firmly. Expanded clones get a size class; other rows say once, few or many, or leave the size out.

V gene	J gene	clone size	D gene	CDR3 protein
TRBV2	TRBJ2-1	-	TRBD2	CASSPRTSGWSSYNEQFF
TRBV2	TRBJ1-4	-	-	CASSLLRSTNEKLFF
TRBV4-1	TRBJ1-1	few	-	CASSQTGTVRPEAFF
TRBV27	TRBJ1-1	-	-	CASSLLAGRYTEAFF
TRBV2	TRBJ1-5	-	-	CASTKDGNGNQPQHF
TRBV11-2	TRBJ1-4	-	-	CASSLLGVGEKLFF
TRBV27	TRBJ1-1	-	-	CASSYLGDTEAFF
TRBV6-2/TRBV6-3	TRBJ2-2	-	-	CASSYLNSYTGELFF
TRBV28	TRBJ1-1	-	TRBD1	CASRWDRDHPEAFF
TRBV5-1	TRBJ1-2	-	-	CASSLGSEGNGYTF
TRBV6-4	TRBJ1-2	-	-	CASRNSLRDYGYTF
TRBV29-1	TRBJ2-3	-	-	CSAYTDTQYF
TRBV7-9	TRBJ2-7	few	-	CASSLVREREQYF
TRBV14	TRBJ2-5	-	TRBD1	CASSPRQGQETQYF
TRBV6-4	TRBJ1-1	-	TRBD1	CASSPGQGYTEAFF
TRBV30	TRBJ2-1	-	-	CAWSVVEDNEQFF
TRBV7-9	TRBJ2-4	-	TRBD1	CASSPGQGADIQYF
TRBV5-1	TRBJ2-7	-	-	CASSLEGGSFEQYF
TRBV19	TRBJ1-5	-	-	CASSIDSGSNQPQHF
TRBV27	TRBJ1-2	-	TRBD1	CASSVTGTGYGYTF
TRBV10-3	TRBJ2-7	-	-	CAISDARNYEQYF
TRBV10-1	TRBJ1-1	-	TRBD1	CASSELQGGEAFF
TRBV12-5	TRBJ1-2	once	TRBD1	CASGLEQGTGDNYGYTF
TRBV7-2	TRBJ2-1	-	TRBD2	CASSLPLAGNEQFF
TRBV11-2	TRBJ2-7	few	-	CASSGAGNEQYF
TRBV6-5	TRBJ1-5	-	-	CASRANVDSNQPQHF
TRBV5-1	TRBJ2-6	few	-	CASSLSSGANVLTF
TRBV10-2	TRBJ1-2	-	-	CASSVEARYGYTF
TRBV9	TRBJ1-3	-	-	CASSALSGNTIYF
TRBV6-6	TRBJ2-5	-	-	CASSYSTPETQYF
TRBV27	TRBJ2-1	-	TRBD1	CASSSQGSSYNEQFF
TRBV6-1	TRBJ1-1	many	-	CASSDGVEGTEAFF
TRBV10-2	TRBJ1-6	-	TRBD1	CASTDREQNSPLHF
TRBV6-5	TRBJ2-3	-	TRBD2	CASQTSGGTDTQYF
TRBV12-3/TRBV12-4	TRBJ2-5	-	-	CASSFPGEETQYF
TRBV19	TRBJ2-7	-	TRBD2	CASSMGTSAFSYEQYF
TRBV7-2	TRBJ1-3	-	-	CASSSLPGGYGNTIYF
TRBV29-1	TRBJ2-1	-	TRBD1	CSVTGTVLNEQFF
TRBV7-9	TRBJ2-7	-	TRBD1	CASSYRDRLAEQYF
TRBV2	TRBJ1-5	-	TRBD1	CASNGQGNQPQHF
TRBV29-1	TRBJ1-4	-	TRBD1	CSAKGQTNEKLFF
TRBV10-2	TRBJ1-2	-	-	CASSGQGFNYGYTF
TRBV14	TRBJ1-1	-	-	CASSQSSSFSEAFF
TRBV12-3/TRBV12-4	TRBJ2-1	-	TRBD2	CASSPRLAGEQFF
TRBV6-5	TRBJ1-2	-	TRBD1	CASSQGQANYGYTF
TRBV30	TRBJ1-1	few	-	CAWRRQMNTEAFF